The text below deals with one TCR beta chain. The entry originates in a study of blood T cell repertoires in COVID-19. Overall study: Donors in the United States, Italy and Spain gave samples during acute or convalescent COVID-19. Sources were T cells, B-cell-depleted T cells, or PBMCs; the material itself was cDNA or gDNA.

The Seattle patients joined while their infection was active and were tracked longitudinally afterward. The CDR3 runs 14 residues. Trimming pared 0 bases from V and 7 bases from J, leaving 10 bases between. Germline V gives CDR1 SGHRS, CDR2 YFSETQ. As processed by the authors: Estimation of nucleated cell counts was performed using reference gene primer amplification. TCRdb keeps only in-frame clones here, not all; method: immunoSEQ multiplex PCR. V and J calls and clone size come straight from that table; D and trimming were deduced from the DNA. The sample carries about 170,000 clones, approximately 91% recorded once.

Sequencing was done on a sample of peripheral blood. This clonotype was obtained from a man younger than 30 with COVID-19, enrolled during active disease. The chain couples TRBV5-1 to TRBJ1-4, with D possibly being TRBD1 (5 bases). This chain's CDR3 is CASSLEGVGEKLFF. The CDR3 region has the DNA TGCGCCAGCAGCTTGGAAGGGGTGGGTGAAAAACTGTTTTTT.